Listed here are 20 T cell receptor beta chains from one sample, sequenced in a study of blood T cell repertoires in COVID-19. Sequencing was performed with immunoSEQ multiplex PCR; in TCRdb, only in-frame clones are kept and a portion is missing. The sample lists some 250,000 clones; 70% to 90% were seen once. Sequenced: peripheral blood. Receptors originate from a human donor in a cohort sampled during active COVID-19.

Comments on this clone: Different DNA sequences within this sample yield the same CDR3. The gene calls are TRBV27 and TRBJ2-7; TRBD1 matches at 10 bases. Per the germline V gene, CDR1 is MNHEY and CDR2 is SMNVEV (reference sequence). The CDR3 runs 14 residues. The trim removed 2 bases at V and 2 bases at J, leaving 0 bases unmatched. CDR3 amino acids: CASSLGTGAYEQYF. The CDR3, as DNA: TGTGCCAGCAGTTTAGGGACAGGGGCCTACGAGCAGTACTTC.

The chain employs TRBV12-3 or TRBV12-4 and TRBJ1-1, with TRBD1 as a possible D gene (5 bases). Trimming left V 10 bases short and J 4 bases short, with 10 bases between. The CDR3 spans 11 residues. The CDR3 DNA sequence: TGTGCCACCACGGGGGTCACTGAAGCTTTCTTT. Translating gives CATTGVTEAFF.

The chain couples TRBV4-3 to TRBJ2-1; D not certain. Between the trimmed V and J ends, which lost 6 bases and 6 bases, there was a span of 9 bases. The germline V gene encodes CDR1 LGHNA and CDR2 YSLEER. The CDR3 runs to 12 residues. For the CDR3, the DNA is TGCGCCAGCAGGGGCCCGTTCAATGAGCAGTTCTTC. It specifies CASRGPFNEQFF.

The genes are TRBV6-5 and TRBJ1-2; TRBD1 agrees at 9 bases. Per the germline V gene, CDR1 is MNHEY and CDR2 is SVGAGI. V lost 6 bases, J lost 7 bases, and 3 bases stayed unmatched. The CDR3 totals 12 residues. The CDR3 loop is CASSRTGAGYTF. The CDR3 DNA reads TGTGCCAGCAGCCGGACAGGGGCTGGCTACACCTTC.

CDR3 bases: TGTGCCAGCAGTGAGCCTCCGGGACAGGGAGGAAACACCATATATTTT. This gives the protein CASSEPPGQGGNTIYF. The V call is TRBV6-4, the J call TRBJ1-3; 9 positions agree with TRBD1. Per the germline V gene, CDR1 is MRHNA and CDR2 is SNTAGT. V was clipped by 3 bases and J by 4 bases; unmatched bases: 7. The CDR3 runs to 16 residues.

The chain employs TRBV9 and TRBJ2-7; possibly TRBD1 for D (6 bases). CDR1 SGDLS and CDR2 YYNGEE come from the germline V gene. The CDR3 loop spans 15 amino acids. Trimming cost V 3 bases and J 2 bases, with 15 bases left between them. Written as DNA, the CDR3 is TGTGCCAGCAGCGCCTCAGGACAGATCGCCTACGAGCAGTACTTC. This translates into CASSASGQIAYEQYF.

V usage is TRBV30 and J usage is TRBJ2-7; D may be TRBD2 (6 bases). Per the germline V gene, CDR1 is GTSNPN and CDR2 is SVGIG (reference sequence). The CDR3 runs 18 residues. The V end lost 3 bases, the J end lost 5 bases, and 29 bases lay between the germline ends. The CDR3 sequence: CAWRPGPGARGSRDEQYF. CDR3 nucleotides: TGTGCCTGGAGGCCTGGCCCAGGTGCGCGGGGATCGAGGGACGAGCAGTACTTC.

The chain has TRBV6-5 and TRBJ2-1; D perhaps matches TRBD2 (5 bases). This CDR3 is 12 amino acids long. V was shortened by 6 bases and J by 6 bases, with 9 bases between the two germline ends. CDR1 is MNHEY, CDR2 SVGAGI, per germline. The CDR3 protein is CASRREGNEQFF. Here the CDR3 DNA reads TGTGCCAGCAGGAGGGAAGGCAATGAGCAGTTCTTC.

This sequence joins TRBV19 and TRBJ2-5; 8 nucleotides match TRBD1. CDR3 length: 16 amino acids. The germline V gene encodes CDR1 LNHDA and CDR2 SQIVND (reference sequence). Germline trimming cut 3 bases from V and 1 base from J; bases unmatched to any gene: 7. CDR3 nucleotide sequence: TGTGCCAGTAGTATGGGCTTAACAGGGGGCCAAGAGACCCAGTACTTC. Amino acid sequence: CASSMGLTGGQETQYF.

The chain couples TRBV7-9 to TRBJ1-3; maybe TRBD1 (6 bases). The CDR3 is 16 residues long. In germline, CDR1 is SEHNR, CDR2 FQNEAQ (reference sequence). V was trimmed by 5 bases and J by 1 base, leaving 15 bases between them. CDR3: CASSLTVQGSGNTIYF. The CDR3, as DNA: TGTGCCAGCAGCCTAACCGTACAGGGATCTGGAAACACCATATATTTT.

In its sample, this clone was seen a few times. The V call is TRBV28, the J call TRBJ2-7; 8 bases line up with TRBD1. The trim removed 5 bases at V and 0 bases at J, leaving 9 bases unmatched. This CDR3 is 16 amino acids long. Germline V gene sequence: CDR1 MDHEN, CDR2 SYDVKM. This CDR3 is CASSPDTTGASYEQYF. The CDR3 DNA follows: TGTGCCAGCAGTCCAGACACGACAGGGGCCTCCTACGAGCAGTACTTC.

As DNA, the CDR3 is TGTGCCAGCAGCAAAGCCCGGGGGCCCCGGGACAGGATTACTGGAAACACCATATATTTT. This encodes CASSKARGPRDRITGNTIYF. The chain recombines TRBV21-1 with TRBJ1-3; TRBD1, the table's D call, lacks a check against the DNA. TRBV21-1 is a known pseudogene. The CDR3 has 20 amino acids.

V usage is TRBV4-3 and J usage is TRBJ2-7; D remains ambiguous. This CDR3 has 14 amino acids. Trimming pared 0 bases from V and 3 bases from J, leaving 9 bases between. CDR1 and CDR2 (germline): LGHNA, YSLEER. The chain's CDR3 is CASSQDRGFYEQYF. Here the CDR3 DNA reads TGCGCCAGCAGCCAAGATCGAGGCTTCTACGAGCAGTACTTC.

V gene TRBV5-4 combines with J gene TRBJ1-4, with a tentative D call TRBD1 (5 bases). Trimming cost V 0 bases and J 7 bases, with 10 bases left between them. Germline V gene lookup returns CDR1 SGHNT and CDR2 YYREEE (reference sequence). The CDR3 is 14 amino acids. The CDR3 bases are TGTGCCAGCAGCTTGGTAGGGGTGGGTGAAAAACTGTTTTTT. Amino acids: CASSLVGVGEKLFF.

The chain uses TRBV6-5 and TRBJ2-2; 8 positions agree with TRBD1. Per the germline V gene, CDR1 is MNHEY and CDR2 is SVGAGI. The CDR3 runs 15 residues. With 4 bases clipped from V and 6 bases from J, the junction kept 7 bases outside the gene matches. This CDR3 is CASSSGQGRAGELFF. The CDR3 DNA reads as TGTGCCAGCAGTTCTGGACAGGGACGGGCCGGGGAGCTGTTTTTT.

The chain is built from TRBV28 and TRBJ1-4; a possible D gene is TRBD1 (6 bases). The CDR3 loop spans 14 amino acids. The V gene lost 5 bases and the J gene lost 3 bases, with 10 bases spanning the gap. From germline, CDR1 is MDHEN and CDR2 SYDVKM. This CDR3 reads CASSPQGANEKLFF. CDR3 nucleotide sequence: TGTGCCAGCAGTCCACAGGGAGCTAATGAAAAACTGTTTTTT. The full variable domain, completed using reference TRBV28 and TRBJ1-4, is DVKVTQSSRYLVKRTGEKVFLECVQDMDHENMFWYRQDPGLGLRLIYFSYDVKMKEKGDIPEGYSVSREKKERFSLILESASTNQTSMYLCASSPQGANEKLFFGSGTQLSVL.

The chain uses TRBV5-8 and TRBJ1-1; 8 bases agree with TRBD1. CDR3 length: 14 residues. Germline trimming cut 5 bases from V and 4 bases from J; bases unmatched to any gene: 7. The V gene's germline CDR1 is SGHTS and CDR2 YDEGEE. As DNA, the CDR3 is TGTGCCAGCAGACTCTACAGGGGGGTCACTGAAGCTTTCTTT. Encoded protein: CASRLYRGVTEAFF.

The chain is built from TRBV20-1 and TRBJ2-3, with TRBD2 as a possible D gene (5 bases). This CDR3 has 14 residues. The germline CDR1 and CDR2 sequences are DFQATT and SNEGSKA (reference sequence). V was cut by 3 bases and J by 2 bases, with 12 bases left in between. The CDR3 nucleotides read TGCAGTGCTAGTATAAGCGGAACCACAGATACGCAGTATTTT. Protein: CSASISGTTDTQYF.

The chain uses TRBV30 and TRBJ2-4; 11 bases align to TRBD1. Germline V gene data show CDR1 as GTSNPN and CDR2 as SVGIG (reference sequence). J was trimmed by 5 bases and V by 5 bases; bases with no gene match: 5. The CDR3 has 14 residues. Here the CDR3 reads CAWGKGQGENIQYF. CDR3 nucleotides: TGTGCCTGGGGTAAGGGACAGGGGGAAAACATTCAGTACTTC.

The rearrangement uses TRBV5-1 and TRBJ1-4, with TRBD1 as a possible D gene (5 bases). Germline V gives CDR1 SGHRS, CDR2 YFSETQ. Trimming removed 6 bases at V and 0 bases at J, with 15 bases between. The CDR3 totals 16 residues. CDR3 in amino acids: CASTYGGSSTNEKLFF. The CDR3 coding sequence is TGCGCCAGCACCTACGGGGGGTCCTCAACTAATGAAAAACTGTTTTTT. Combining the CDR3 with reference TRBV5-1 and TRBJ1-4 gives the whole variable domain KAGVTQTPRYLIKTRGQQVTLSCSPISGHRSVSWYQQTPGQGLQFLFEYFSETQRNKGNFPGRFSGRQFSNSRSEMNVSTLELGDSALYLCASTYGGSSTNEKLFFGSGTQLSVL.